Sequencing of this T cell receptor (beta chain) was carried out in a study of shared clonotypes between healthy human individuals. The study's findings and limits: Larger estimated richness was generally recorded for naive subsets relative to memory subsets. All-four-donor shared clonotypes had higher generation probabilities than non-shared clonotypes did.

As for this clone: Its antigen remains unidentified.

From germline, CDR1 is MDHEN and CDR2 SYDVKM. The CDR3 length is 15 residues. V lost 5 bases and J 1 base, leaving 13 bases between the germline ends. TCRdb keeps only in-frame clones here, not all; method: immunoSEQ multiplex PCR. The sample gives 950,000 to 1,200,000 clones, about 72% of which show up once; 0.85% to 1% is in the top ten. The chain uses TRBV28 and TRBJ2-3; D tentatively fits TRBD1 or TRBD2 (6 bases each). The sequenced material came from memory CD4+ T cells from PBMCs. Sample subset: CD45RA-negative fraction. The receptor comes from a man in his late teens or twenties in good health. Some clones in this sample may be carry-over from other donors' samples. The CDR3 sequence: CASSQGGRGTDTQYF. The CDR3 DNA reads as TGTGCCAGCAGTCAAGGGGGGAGAGGCACAGATACGCAGTATTTT.